One T cell receptor beta chain is described in this entry. These data originate in a study of blood T cell repertoires in COVID-19. Looking at the study overall: Sources were T cells, B-cell-depleted T cells, or PBMCs; the material itself was cDNA or gDNA.

Method: immunoSEQ multiplex PCR; TCRdb's copy keeps in-frame clones and lacks some. This table holds approximately 260,000 clones, over 70% found once. This TCR derives from a woman between 65 and 79 years old with COVID-19, enrolled during active disease. Material for sequencing was peripheral blood.

The CDR3: CASSLVSSGSEQYF. For the CDR3, the DNA is TGCGCCAGCAGCTTGGTCTCTAGCGGGAGCGAGCAGTACTTC. V and J are TRBV5-1 and TRBJ2-7; 10 bases are a match to TRBD2. This CDR3 comprises 14 residues. Per germline, CDR1 SGHRS and CDR2 YFSETQ. V gave up 0 bases and J gave up 6 bases; unmatched junction bases: 3.